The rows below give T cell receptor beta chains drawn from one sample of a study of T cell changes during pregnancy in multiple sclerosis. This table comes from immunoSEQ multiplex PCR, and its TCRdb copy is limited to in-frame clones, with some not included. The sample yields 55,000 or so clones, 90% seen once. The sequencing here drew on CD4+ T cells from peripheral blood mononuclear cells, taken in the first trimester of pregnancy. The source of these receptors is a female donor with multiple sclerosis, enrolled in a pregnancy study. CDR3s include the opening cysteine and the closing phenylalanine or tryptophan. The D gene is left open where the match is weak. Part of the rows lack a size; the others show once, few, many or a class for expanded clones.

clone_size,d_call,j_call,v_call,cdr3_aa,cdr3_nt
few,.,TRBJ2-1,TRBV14,CASSQAAGVYNEQFF,TGTGCCAGCAGCCAAGCAGCAGGGGTATACAATGAGCAGTTCTTC
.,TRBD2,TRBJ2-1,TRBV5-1,CASSLDLWTSTSGEQFF,TGCGCCAGCAGCTTGGATTTGTGGACTAGCACCTCCGGGGAGCAGTTCTTC
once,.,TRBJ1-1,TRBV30,CAWSSMGAGNTEAFF,TGTGCCTGGAGTTCGATGGGGGCAGGGAACACTGAAGCTTTCTTT
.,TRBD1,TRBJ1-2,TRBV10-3,CAISESDRGQGYTF,TGTGCCATCAGTGAATCTGACAGGGGGCAGGGCTACACCTTC
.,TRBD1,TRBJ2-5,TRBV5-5,CASSLDPQTGGWKTQYF,TGTGCCAGCAGCTTGGATCCCCAAACAGGGGGCTGGAAGACCCAGTACTTC
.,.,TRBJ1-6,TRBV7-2,CASSLGVSKNSPLHF,TGTGCCAGCAGCCTCGGGGTGTCTAAAAATTCACCCCTCCACTTT
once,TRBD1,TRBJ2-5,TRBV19,CASSVDRDQETQYF,TGTGCCAGTAGTGTAGACAGGGACCAAGAGACCCAGTACTTC
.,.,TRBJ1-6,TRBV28,CASSLLAGHSPLHF,TGTGCCAGCAGTTTATTGGCAGGCCATTCACCCCTCCACTTT
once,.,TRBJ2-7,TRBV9,CASSVGPTPYEQYF,TGTGCCAGCAGCGTAGGGCCGACTCCCTACGAGCAGTACTTC
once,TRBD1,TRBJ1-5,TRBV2,CASSYRDRGDQPQHF,TGTGCCAGCAGTTACCGGGACAGGGGGGATCAGCCCCAGCATTTT
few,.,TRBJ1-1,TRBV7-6,CASSNRKGSVNTEAFF,TGTGCCAGCAGCAACAGGAAGGGTTCGGTGAACACTGAAGCTTTCTTT
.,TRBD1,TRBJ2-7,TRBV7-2,CASSPGTGGGLWYEQYF,TGTGCCAGCAGCCCCGGGACAGGGGGGGGGCTCTGGTACGAGCAGTACTTC
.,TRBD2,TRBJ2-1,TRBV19,CASSPSGTSGRAREQFF,TGTGCCAGTAGCCCCTCCGGGACTAGCGGGAGGGCCAGGGAGCAGTTCTTC
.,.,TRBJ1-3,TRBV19,CASSISGDSGNTIYF,TGTGCCAGTAGTATATCCGGGGACTCTGGAAACACCATATATTTT